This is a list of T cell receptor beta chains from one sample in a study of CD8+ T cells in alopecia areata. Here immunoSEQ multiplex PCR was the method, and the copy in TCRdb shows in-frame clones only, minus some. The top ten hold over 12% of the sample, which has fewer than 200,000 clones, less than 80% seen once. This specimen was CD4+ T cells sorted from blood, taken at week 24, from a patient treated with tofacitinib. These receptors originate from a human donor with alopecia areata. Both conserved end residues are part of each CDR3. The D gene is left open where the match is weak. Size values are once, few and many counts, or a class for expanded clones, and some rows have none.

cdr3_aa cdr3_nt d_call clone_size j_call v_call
CASSLGQGWGQPQHF TGTGCCAGCAGTCTGGGACAGGGTTGGGGTCAGCCCCAGCATTTT TRBD1 NA TRBJ1-5 TRBV7-8
CASSSIQGYEQYF TGTGCCAGCAGTTCAATACAGGGGTACGAGCAGTACTTC TRBD1 NA TRBJ2-7 TRBV6-5
CASSSARETQYF TGTGCCAGCAGCTCGGCTCGAGAGACCCAGTACTTC NA few TRBJ2-5 TRBV2
CASSLPHADTQYF TGCGCCAGCAGCTTGCCCCACGCAGATACGCAGTATTTT NA once TRBJ2-3 TRBV5-1
CASSLFGNTEAFF TGCGCCAGCAGCTTGTTCGGGAACACTGAAGCTTTCTTT NA few TRBJ1-1 TRBV5-1
CASSAGSTDTQYF TGCGCCAGCAGCGCTGGAAGCACAGATACGCAGTATTTT NA few TRBJ2-3 TRBV5-1
CASSAQGRYGYTF TGTGCCAGCAGTGCACAGGGCCGCTATGGCTACACCTTC NA NA TRBJ1-2 TRBV2
CASSPGQGYTF TGCGCCAGCAGTCCTGGACAGGGCTACACCTTC NA NA TRBJ1-2 TRBV5-1
CAWSKLINQPQHF TGTGCCTGGAGTAAGCTTATCAATCAGCCCCAGCATTTT NA few TRBJ1-5 TRBV30
CASSLGTDTDTQYF TGCGCCAGCAGCTTGGGGACAGATACAGATACGCAGTATTTT NA once TRBJ2-3 TRBV5-1
CSVSKGGGGAGDTQYF TGCAGCGTTAGTAAGGGTGGCGGGGGGGCAGGAGATACGCAGTATTTT TRBD2 few TRBJ2-3 TRBV29-1
CASSISTGTGELFF TGTGCCAGTAGTATCTCCACGGGGACCGGGGAGCTGTTTTTT NA NA TRBJ2-2 TRBV19
CASSPYGTNYGYTF TGTGCCAGCAGTCCCTATGGCACTAACTATGGCTACACCTTC NA NA TRBJ1-2 TRBV27
CAWNSRRASREQYF TGTGCCTGGAATTCTCGTCGGGCCAGCCGCGAGCAGTACTTC NA few TRBJ2-7 TRBV30
CASSSVLSLRETQYF TGTGCCAGCAGCTCCGTTCTGAGCCTCCGGGAGACCCAGTACTTC NA NA TRBJ2-5 TRBV13
CASSPGGPGSEQFF TGTGCCAGCAGCCCGGGGGGGCCGGGGAGTGAGCAGTTCTTC TRBD2 few TRBJ2-1 TRBV7-6
CASSQGEAKNIQYF TGCGCCAGCAGCCAGGGTGAGGCCAAAAACATTCAGTACTTC NA NA TRBJ2-4 TRBV4-1
CASSIPIAGAGADTQYF TGTGCCAGTAGTATCCCGATAGCGGGGGCCGGGGCAGATACGCAGTATTTT TRBD2 few TRBJ2-3 TRBV19
CASSQDVTGENYGYTF TGTGCCAGCAGCCAAGATGTCACAGGGGAAAACTATGGCTACACCTTC TRBD1 NA TRBJ1-2 TRBV4-2
CAWSVRANYGYTF TGTGCCTGGAGTGTGAGGGCGAACTATGGCTACACCTTC NA NA TRBJ1-2 TRBV30
CAGRTGSYNSPLHF TGTGCCGGACGGACAGGGAGCTATAATTCACCCCTCCACTTT TRBD1 NA TRBJ1-6 TRBV6-6
CASSSALGETQYF TGTGCCAGCAGTAGTGCCCTGGGAGAGACCCAGTACTTC NA once TRBJ2-5 TRBV6-1
CSVWQGGIETQYF TGCAGCGTTTGGCAGGGAGGGATAGAGACCCAGTACTTC TRBD2 NA TRBJ2-5 TRBV29-1
CASSPRDSYGYTF TGTGCCAGCAGCCCGCGGGACAGTTATGGCTACACCTTC TRBD1 NA TRBJ1-2 TRBV11-2
CASSAGGYGYTF TGTGCCAGCAGTGCAGGGGGCTATGGCTACACCTTC TRBD1 few TRBJ1-2 TRBV2
CAWSPGQADVQPQHF TGTGCCTGGAGCCCGGGGCAGGCGGATGTTCAGCCCCAGCATTTT NA NA TRBJ1-5 TRBV30
CASSTTGGRDEQFF TGCGCCAGCAGCACGACAGGGGGCCGGGATGAGCAGTTCTTC TRBD1 NA TRBJ2-1 TRBV5-1
CASRKGGADTQYF TGTGCCAGCAGGAAAGGGGGGGCCGATACGCAGTATTTT NA NA TRBJ2-3 TRBV7-2
CASSSLSGGGTDTQYF TGTGCCAGCAGCTCCCTTAGCGGGGGGGGTACAGATACGCAGTATTTT TRBD2 NA TRBJ2-3 TRBV7-8
CASSQGGAGTSTDTQYF TGCGCCAGCAGCCAAGGTGGAGCGGGAACTAGCACAGATACGCAGTATTTT TRBD2 NA TRBJ2-3 TRBV4-1
CASIDGFMGDTQYF TGTGCCAGCATTGATGGTTTCATGGGAGATACGCAGTATTTT NA NA TRBJ2-3 TRBV6-6
CASSLARLAGGNEQFF TGCGCCAGCAGCTTGGCCCGCCTAGCGGGGGGGAATGAGCAGTTCTTC TRBD2 NA TRBJ2-1 TRBV5-1
CASKGESGVQYF TGTGCCAGCAAGGGGGAAAGCGGAGTGCAGTACTTC NA NA TRBJ2-7 TRBV6-5
CASRTQGPGNTIYF TGTGCCAGCAGAACTCAGGGTCCTGGAAACACCATATATTTT NA NA TRBJ1-3 TRBV7-9
CAWSVAQGGYTF TGTGCCTGGAGTGTAGCGCAGGGAGGCTACACCTTC NA once TRBJ1-2 TRBV30
CASSSTMGQASSYEQYF TGTGCCAGCAGCTCGACAATGGGACAGGCGAGCTCCTACGAGCAGTACTTC TRBD1 few TRBJ2-7 TRBV7-9
CASSYSSTEYGYTF TGTGCCAGCAGTTACTCGAGTACGGAGTATGGCTACACCTTC NA NA TRBJ1-2 TRBV6-5
CAWSASTGTEAFF TGTGCCTGGAGTGCCTCAACAGGGACTGAAGCTTTCTTT NA few TRBJ1-1 TRBV30
CASSQGGPQETQYF TGTGCCAGCAGCCAAGGGGGGCCCCAAGAGACCCAGTACTTC NA NA TRBJ2-5 TRBV4-2
CSVVPPPGVTEAFF TGCAGCGTTGTACCCCCACCAGGGGTCACTGAAGCTTTCTTT NA few TRBJ1-1 TRBV29-1
CASRDMGPSGANVLTF TGCGCCAGCAGGGACATGGGCCCATCTGGGGCCAACGTCCTGACTTTC NA few TRBJ2-6 TRBV5-1
CASSPDRGGQPQHF TGTGCCAGTAGTCCTGACAGGGGTGGTCAGCCCCAGCATTTT TRBD1 NA TRBJ1-5 TRBV19
CASTPLGVGTAYEQYF TGTGCCAGCACCCCCTTAGGGGTCGGGACAGCCTACGAGCAGTACTTC TRBD1 few TRBJ2-7 TRBV7-8
CSVDDRGLNTDTQYF TGCAGCGTTGACGACAGGGGGCTGAACACAGATACGCAGTATTTT TRBD1 NA TRBJ2-3 TRBV29-1
CASKVSGQGTQYF TGTGCCAGCAAAGTCTCAGGACAAGGGACCCAGTACTTC NA few TRBJ2-5 TRBV6-5
CAISEEGLQAGELFF TGTGCCATCAGTGAGGAGGGCCTACAGGCCGGGGAGCTGTTTTTT NA few TRBJ2-2 TRBV10-3
CASSARLAGGQNEQYF TGTGCCAGCAGCGCAAGACTAGCGGGGGGACAGAACGAGCAGTACTTC TRBD2 NA TRBJ2-7 TRBV7-9
CSARNRGNGYEQYF TGCAGCGCCCGGAACAGGGGAAACGGGTACGAGCAGTACTTC TRBD1 NA TRBJ2-7 TRBV29-1
CAWGLRGGADTQYF TGTGCCTGGGGGTTGCGGGGGGGCGCAGATACGCAGTATTTT TRBD2 once TRBJ2-3 TRBV30
CASSLHYEQYF TGTGCCAGCAGCTTACACTACGAGCAGTACTTC NA few TRBJ2-7 TRBV7-2
CAWSIGGTGANVLTF TGTGCCTGGAGTATTGGGGGAACTGGGGCCAACGTCCTGACTTTC NA NA TRBJ2-6 TRBV30
CAWGGAGANVLTF TGTGCCTGGGGCGGGGCTGGGGCCAACGTCCTGACTTTC NA NA TRBJ2-6 TRBV30
CASSQDPSGQGEQFF TGCGCCAGCAGCCAAGATCCTAGCGGCCAGGGTGAGCAGTTCTTC TRBD2 NA TRBJ2-1 TRBV4-1